Below, 20 T cell receptor beta chains from the same sample are listed, as sequenced in a study of blood T cell repertoires in COVID-19. Assay used: immunoSEQ multiplex PCR; TCRdb lists only in-frame clones, some missing. The table has tens of thousands of clones, about 92% seen once. The sequencing sample was made of peripheral blood. These receptors were obtained from a human donor in a cohort sampled during active COVID-19.

The V and J genes are TRBV19 and TRBJ2-5; 7 nucleotides agree with TRBD1. V lost 6 bases, J lost 1 base, and 11 bases stayed unmatched. CDR1 is LNHDA and CDR2 is SQIVND in the germline V gene (reference sequence). This CDR3 is built from 16 residues. The CDR3 region has the DNA TGTGCCAGTAGCCTTAAGGGGGCCATCCTCCAAGAGACCCAGTACTTC. Translating it yields CASSLKGAILQETQYF.

This clone was found once. The gene calls are TRBV19 and TRBJ2-3, with 10 bases identical to TRBD2. The CDR3 loop spans 15 amino acids. Germline-derived CDR1 and CDR2 are LNHDA and SQIVND (reference sequence). Trimming at V came to 4 bases and at J to 3 bases, leaving 4 bases not matched to a gene. CDR3 sequence reads: CASSRTSGQTDTQYF. DNA for the CDR3: TGTGCCAGTAGTAGGACTAGCGGTCAGACAGATACGCAGTATTTT.

This chain links TRBV21-1 with TRBJ2-7; the tabulated D call, TRBD2, remains unverified against the DNA. TRBV21-1 is marked as a pseudogene. The CDR3 spans 14 residues. CDR3 region: CASSPHGGFYEQYF. In DNA form, the CDR3 reads TGTGCCAGCAGCCCCCACGGCGGGTTCTACGAGCAGTACTTC.

This clone was detected a few times. The J gene is TRBJ1-6, the V gene TRBV27; D remains ambiguous. Trimming took off 0 bases at V and 0 bases at J, with 6 bases between the two ends. The CDR3 is 16 residues long. The germline V gene has CDR1 MNHEY and CDR2 SMNVEV (reference sequence). CDR3 residues: CASSLSGSSYNSPLHF. The CDR3 nucleotides are TGTGCCAGCAGTTTATCGGGGAGCTCCTATAATTCACCCCTCCACTTT.

V usage is TRBV21-1 and J usage is TRBJ2-7; the DNA was not compared with TRBD1, the D call given in the table. TRBV21-1 is reported as a pseudogene. The CDR3 has 16 amino acids. CDR3 amino acids: CASSGRDSSSTREQYF. CDR3 coding DNA: TGTGCCAGCAGCGGCCGGGACAGTTCGTCCACACGCGAGCAGTACTTC.

This rearrangement joins TRBV19 to TRBJ2-7, with 8 bases lining up with TRBD1. The V and J ends lost 4 bases and 9 bases, in that order; junction bases with no gene match: 8. The CDR3 is 13 amino acids. Germline V gives CDR1 LNHDA, CDR2 SQIVND (reference sequence). The CDR3 DNA sequence: TGTGCCAGTAGTAGCGCAGGGGGCGCTGGGCAGTACTTC. This gives the protein CASSSAGGAGQYF.

The rearrangement uses TRBV14 and TRBJ2-7; TRBD2 agrees at 11 bases. The germline V gene has CDR1 SGHDN and CDR2 FVKESK. There are 15 residues in the CDR3. V lost 3 bases and J lost 4; bases outside the gene matches: 5. This CDR3 reads CASSHGSGRGYEQYF. The CDR3 DNA follows: TGTGCCAGCAGCCACGGTAGCGGGAGGGGGTACGAGCAGTACTTC. Full variable domain (remainder filled in from reference TRBV14 and TRBJ2-7): EAGVTQFPSHSVIEKGQTVTLRCDPISGHDNLYWYRRVMGKEIKFLLHFVKESKQDESGMPNNRFLAERTGGTYSTLKVQPAELEDSGVYFCASSHGSGRGYEQYFGPGTRLTVT.

The rearrangement links TRBV12-2 to TRBJ1-1. TRBV12-2 is a known pseudogene. The CDR3 totals 13 residues. The CDR3 nucleotides are TGTGCAAGTCGCTTAGCCGGTTACACTGAAGCTTTCTTT. It is translated as CASRLAGYTEAFF.

This chain connects TRBV6-2 or TRBV6-3 to TRBJ2-7, with TRBD2 as a possible D gene (6 bases). V gave up 2 bases and J gave up 9 bases, with 20 bases separating them. CDR3 size: 15 residues. CDR1 is MNHEY and CDR2 is SVGEGT in the germline V gene. Written as DNA, the CDR3 is TGTGCCAGCAGTTACGGATATGTCGGACTACGAGTGCAGTACTTC. It specifies CASSYGYVGLRVQYF.

The chain carries TRBV7-2 and TRBJ2-7, with 7 bases aligning to TRBD2. The trim removed 7 bases at V and 0 bases at J, leaving 3 bases unmatched. Germline V gene sequence: CDR1 SGHTA, CDR2 FQGNSA. The CDR3 is made up of 13 amino acids. The CDR3 here is CASIPGGSYEQYF. In nucleotides, the CDR3 is TGTGCCAGCATCCCGGGGGGCTCCTACGAGCAGTACTTC.

V usage is TRBV11-3 and J usage is TRBJ2-7; 7 nucleotides match TRBD1. J lost 7 bases, V lost 4 bases, and 7 bases had no gene match. This CDR3 has 13 residues. Germline V lookup: CDR1 SGHNT, CDR2 YENEEA. The CDR3 reads CASSSWTGTEQYF. The CDR3 region has the DNA TGTGCCAGCAGCTCCTGGACAGGTACTGAGCAGTACTTC.

V usage is TRBV6-2 or TRBV6-3 and J usage is TRBJ1-6; TRBD1 agrees at 7 bases. The CDR3 is made up of 15 amino acids. The V gene end was trimmed by 5 bases and the J gene end by 7 bases; junction bases not matched to a gene: 8. The germline V gene encodes CDR1 MNHEY and CDR2 SVGEGT. CDR3 sequence: CASSLGQTTNSPLHF. DNA for the CDR3: TGTGCCAGCAGTCTGGGACAGACGACCAATTCACCCCTCCACTTT.

The chain combines TRBV18 with TRBJ2-3; 11 bases agree with TRBD2. V dropped 4 bases and J dropped 7; count of bases not matched to a gene: 10. The CDR3 runs to 16 residues. The germline CDR1 and CDR2 sequences are KGHSH and LQKENI. This CDR3 reads CASSLTRLAGKYTQYF. The CDR3 DNA reads as TGTGCCAGCTCACTTACACGACTAGCGGGGAAATATACGCAGTATTTT. Full variable domain (remainder filled in from reference TRBV18 and TRBJ2-3): NAGVMQNPRHLVRRRGQEARLRCSPMKGHSHVYWYRQLPEEGLKFMVYLQKENIIDESGMPKERFSAEFPKEGPSILRIQQVVRGDSAAYFCASSLTRLAGKYTQYFGPGTRLTVL.

V and J are TRBV10-3 and TRBJ2-7, with 10 positions matching TRBD2. The CDR3 length is 14 residues. V shed 7 bases, J shed 6 bases, and the junction held 9 bases outside the gene matches. Germline-derived CDR1 and CDR2 are ENHRY and SYGVKD. In nucleotides, the CDR3 is TGTGCCATCACCAAGCGGGAGGGCCTTTTCGAGCAGTACTTC. It codes for CAITKREGLFEQYF.

The chain uses TRBV9 and TRBJ1-5, with D perhaps TRBD1 (5 bases). The CDR3 covers 12 residues. V was clipped by 5 bases and J by 5 bases, with 8 bases between them. CDR1 is SGDLS, CDR2 YYNGEE, per germline. CDR3 sequence: CASRRGDQPQHF. DNA for the CDR3: TGTGCCAGCAGGCGGGGCGATCAGCCCCAGCATTTT. The whole variable domain, remainder taken from reference TRBV9 and TRBJ1-5, is DSGVTQTPKHLITATGQRVTLRCSPRSGDLSVYWYQQSLDQGLQFLIQYYNGEERAKGNILERFSAQQFPDLHSELNLSSLELGDSALYFCASRRGDQPQHFGDGTRLSIL.

The chain joins TRBV5-6 to TRBJ2-5; a possible D gene is TRBD2 (6 bases). Trimming stripped 1 base from V and 5 bases from J, with 15 bases between. Germline CDR1 reads SGHDT; CDR2 reads YYEEEE. The CDR3 spans 15 residues. CDR3 sequence: CASSLPILASETQYF. The DNA for the CDR3 is TGTGCCAGCAGCTTGCCGATACTAGCTTCGGAGACCCAGTACTTC.

The rearrangement links TRBV29-1 to TRBJ2-3, with D maybe TRBD1 (6 bases). Trimming took 7 bases from V and 4 from J, leaving 15 bases between them. From germline, CDR1 is SQVTM and CDR2 ANQGSEA. This CDR3 is 13 amino acids long. The CDR3 loop is CSARTVVADTQYF. In DNA, the CDR3 is TGCAGCGCTCGGACAGTGGTTGCAGATACGCAGTATTTT.

This clone was picked up one time. The chain has TRBV20-1 and TRBJ2-3; a weak D match, TRBD1 (6 bases). Germline loops: CDR1 DFQATT, CDR2 SNEGSKA (reference sequence). Deletions cut 3 bases from V and 2 bases from J, with 18 bases between. This CDR3 is 16 amino acids long. The CDR3: CSASEFRGVFTDTQYF. CDR3 DNA sequence: TGCAGTGCTAGTGAGTTCAGGGGTGTTTTCACAGATACGCAGTATTTT.

This chain connects TRBV7-8 to TRBJ2-2; 9 bases map to TRBD1. The CDR3 contains 16 residues. The J segment lost 7 bases and the V segment lost 1 base, leaving 7 bases of the junction unmatched. Germline V gene sequence: CDR1 SGHVS, CDR2 FQNEAQ. The CDR3 nucleotides are TGTGCCAGCAGCTTAGTCACAGGGGGCAGCAGCGGGGAGCTGTTTTTT. Protein: CASSLVTGGSSGELFF.

The chain's CDR3 is CAWRRTGTVSPLHF. DNA of the CDR3: TGTGCCTGGAGGAGGACCGGGACAGTTTCACCCCTCCACTTT. The V gene is TRBV30, the J gene TRBJ1-6; TRBD1 matches at 7 bases. The CDR3 has 14 residues. Germline CDR1 is GTSNPN and CDR2 is SVGIG (reference sequence). The ends lost 3 bases at V and 9 bases at J; junction bases unmatched: 8.